This T cell receptor (beta chain) was sequenced for a study of T-cell memory formation after mild COVID-19. A few counts support this clonotype. The CDR3 contains 14 residues. V was shortened by 6 bases and J by 6 bases, with 16 bases between the two germline ends. The germline CDR1 and CDR2 sequences are MNHEY and SVGAGI. In TCRdb, the 5' RACE reads were re-called with MiXCR into one record per CDR3 protein. The sample contains fewer than 250,000 distinct CDR3 sequences, 15% of which appear only once. The sequencing input was PBMCs or a T cell subset sorted from them (not recorded which). This sequence originates from an adult woman who had mild COVID-19 (a few samples of this study predate the infection). Cell type and time point are not known. The chain links TRBV6-5 to TRBJ2-3; maybe TRBD1 (5 bases). The CDR3 DNA is TGTGCCAGCAGAAAAAAGCCCCCAGGGGATACGCAGTATTTT. Its protein product is CASRKKPPGDTQYF.